The clone carrying this TCR beta chain has a count of ten or more. The CDR3 runs 15 residues. V lost 4 bases, J lost 8 bases, and 20 bases lay in between. RNA transcripts gave rise to amplified TCR beta CDR3 regions. HTBI primers drove first-round RT-PCR of the TCR CDR3. MiXCR, applied by TCRdb to the multiplex PCR reads, yields one record per CDR3 protein. The sample has a few hundred thousand distinct CDR3 sequences; roughly 20% are singletons. This entry comes from a study of T cells in Graves' hyperthyroidism and ophthalmopathy. The chain has TRBV12-3 or TRBV12-4 and TRBJ1-2; D is possibly TRBD1 (6 bases). Sequenced input: blood. The TCR sequence derives from a woman between 35 and 50 years old with Graves' ophthalmopathy. The CDR3 sequence: CASSSSGALAYGYTF. As DNA, the CDR3 is TGTGCCAGCAGTTCCTCAGGGGCCTTGGCGTACGGCTACACCTTC.